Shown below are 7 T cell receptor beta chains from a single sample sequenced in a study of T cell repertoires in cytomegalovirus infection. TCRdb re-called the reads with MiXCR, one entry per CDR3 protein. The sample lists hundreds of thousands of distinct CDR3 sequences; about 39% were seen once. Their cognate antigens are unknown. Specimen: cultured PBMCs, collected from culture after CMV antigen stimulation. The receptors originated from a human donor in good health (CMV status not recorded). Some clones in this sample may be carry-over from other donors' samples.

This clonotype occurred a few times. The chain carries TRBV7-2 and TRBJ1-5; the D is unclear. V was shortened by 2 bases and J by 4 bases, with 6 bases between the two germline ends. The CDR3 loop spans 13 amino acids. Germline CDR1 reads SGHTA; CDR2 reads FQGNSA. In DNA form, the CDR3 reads TGTGCCAGCAGCTTACAACCAAATCAGCCCCAGCATTTT. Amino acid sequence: CASSLQPNQPQHF.

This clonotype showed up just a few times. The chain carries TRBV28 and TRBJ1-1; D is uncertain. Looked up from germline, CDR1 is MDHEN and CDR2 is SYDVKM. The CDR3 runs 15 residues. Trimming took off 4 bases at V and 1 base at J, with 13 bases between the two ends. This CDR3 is CASSSNTNRNTEAFF. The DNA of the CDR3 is TGTGCCAGCAGTTCGAATACGAACAGGAACACTGAAGCTTTCTTT.

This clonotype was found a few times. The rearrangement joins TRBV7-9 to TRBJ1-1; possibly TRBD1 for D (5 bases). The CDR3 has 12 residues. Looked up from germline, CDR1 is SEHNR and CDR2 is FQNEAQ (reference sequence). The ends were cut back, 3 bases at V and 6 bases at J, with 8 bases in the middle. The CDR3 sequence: CASSFTGSEAFF. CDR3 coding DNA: TGTGCCAGCAGCTTCACAGGATCTGAAGCTTTCTTT.

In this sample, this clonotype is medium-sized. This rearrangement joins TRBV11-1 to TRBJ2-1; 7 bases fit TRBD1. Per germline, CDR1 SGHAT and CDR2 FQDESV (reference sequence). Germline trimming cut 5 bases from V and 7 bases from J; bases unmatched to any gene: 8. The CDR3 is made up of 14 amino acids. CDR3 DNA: TGTGCCAGCAGCCCGTGGGACAGTCTAAATGAGCAGTTCTTC. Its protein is CASSPWDSLNEQFF.

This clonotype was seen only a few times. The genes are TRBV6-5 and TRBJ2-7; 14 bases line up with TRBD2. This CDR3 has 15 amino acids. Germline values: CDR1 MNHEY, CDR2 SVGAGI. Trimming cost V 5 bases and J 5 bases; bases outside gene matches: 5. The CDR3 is CASSKGLAGVHEQYF. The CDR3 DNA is TGTGCCAGCAGTAAGGGACTAGCGGGAGTCCACGAGCAGTACTTC.

The DNA for the CDR3 is TGTGCCAGTTCGGCCGAGGGGCTCACGACGCAGTATTTT. The encoded protein is CASSAEGLTTQYF. The V gene is TRBV9, the J gene TRBJ2-3; D may correspond to TRBD1 or TRBD2 (5 bases each). Per germline, CDR1 SGDLS and CDR2 YYNGEE. The CDR3 covers 13 residues. The germline V and J ends were trimmed by 8 bases and 9 bases, with 19 bases remaining between them.

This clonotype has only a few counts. CDR3 residues: CASSLLMTVQNSPLHF. CDR3 bases: TGTGCCAGCAGCTTACTTATGACAGTGCAAAATTCACCCCTCCACTTT. The gene calls are TRBV11-2 and TRBJ1-6; D is perhaps TRBD1 (5 bases). The germline V and J ends were trimmed by 2 bases and 7 bases, with 15 bases remaining between them. The CDR3 extends over 16 amino acids. Germline V lookup: CDR1 SGHAT, CDR2 FQNNGV.